These T cell receptor beta chains were read from a single sample in a study of blood T cell repertoires in COVID-19. Profiling relied on immunoSEQ multiplex PCR, and the TCRdb table lists in-frame clones only, not all of them. The sample yields approximately 86,000 clones, about 85% seen once. What was sequenced was peripheral blood. These receptors all come from a man aged 45-65 years with acute or convalescent COVID-19. Each CDR3 is given with its conserved first and last residue. D genes are given only for firm matches. Size is omitted from some rows. Given values are once, few, many or a class for expanded clones.

size: once
D: TRBD1
J: TRBJ1-2
V: TRBV4-3
CDR3: CASSQDLTGGVSAGYTF
DNA: TGCGCCAGCAGCCAAGATTTGACAGGGGGCGTCTCGGCGGGCTACACCTTC

size: few
D: -
J: TRBJ1-1
V: TRBV7-9
CDR3: CASRSTGSLAEAFF
DNA: TGTGCCAGCAGGTCAACAGGGTCTTTAGCTGAAGCTTTCTTT

size: -
D: TRBD1
J: TRBJ1-6
V: TRBV18
CDR3: CASSPTGGDSPLHF
DNA: TGTGCCAGCTCACCGACAGGGGGGGATTCACCCCTCCACTTT

size: -
D: TRBD2
J: TRBJ2-5
V: TRBV7-2
CDR3: CASSLVGSGGETQYF
DNA: TGTGCCAGCAGCTTAGTCGGTAGCGGGGGTGAGACCCAGTACTTC

size: -
D: -
J: TRBJ2-2
V: TRBV10-1
CDR3: CASTGGPNTGELFF
DNA: TGCGCCAGCACCGGGGGGCCGAACACCGGGGAGCTGTTTTTT

size: -
D: -
J: TRBJ2-1
V: TRBV30
CDR3: CAWATRSSYNEQFF
DNA: TGTGCCTGGGCTACACGGAGCTCCTACAATGAGCAGTTCTTC

size: -
D: -
J: TRBJ2-5
V: TRBV29-1
CDR3: CSVGTSRETQYF
DNA: TGCAGCGTCGGGACAAGCCGGGAGACCCAGTACTTC

size: few
D: TRBD2
J: TRBJ2-7
V: TRBV5-6
CDR3: CASSWTSGINYEQYF
DNA: TGTGCCAGCAGCTGGACTAGCGGAATAAACTACGAGCAGTACTTC

size: -
D: TRBD2
J: TRBJ2-1
V: TRBV7-9
CDR3: CASSTRTSGSFEQFF
DNA: TGTGCCAGCAGCACCCGGACTAGCGGGAGCTTCGAGCAGTTCTTC

size: few
D: TRBD1
J: TRBJ2-1
V: TRBV15
CDR3: CATSRWRGQVYNEQFF
DNA: TGTGCCACCAGCAGATGGCGGGGACAGGTCTACAATGAGCAGTTCTTC

size: -
D: -
J: TRBJ2-2
V: TRBV27
CDR3: CASTGRWDSLKTGELFF
DNA: TGTGCCAGCACCGGACGCTGGGACTCCCTAAAAACCGGGGAGCTGTTTTTT

size: -
D: -
J: TRBJ1-1
V: TRBV4-3
CDR3: CASSQGTSMNTEAFF
DNA: TGCGCCAGCAGCCAAGGGACATCTATGAACACTGAAGCTTTCTTT

size: -
D: -
J: TRBJ2-3
V: TRBV19
CDR3: CASSIGSQRTDTQYF
DNA: TGTGCCAGTAGTATCGGGTCCCAGCGCACAGATACGCAGTATTTT

size: -
D: -
J: TRBJ2-7
V: TRBV27
CDR3: CASSFSSGAYEQYF
DNA: TGTGCCAGCAGTTTTAGTAGCGGAGCCTACGAGCAGTACTTC

size: -
D: TRBD1
J: TRBJ1-1
V: TRBV3-1/TRBV3-2
CDR3: CASTAGTGNTEAFF
DNA: TGTGCCAGCACCGCCGGGACAGGGAACACTGAAGCTTTCTTT

size: -
D: TRBD1
J: TRBJ2-5
V: TRBV28
CDR3: CASSLGDRKTQYF
DNA: TGTGCCAGCAGTTTGGGGGACAGAAAGACCCAGTACTTC

size: few
D: TRBD1
J: TRBJ2-7
V: TRBV6-2/TRBV6-3
CDR3: CASSKTGNYEQYF
DNA: TGTGCCAGCAGCAAGACAGGGAACTACGAGCAGTACTTC

size: -
D: -
J: TRBJ1-2
V: TRBV3-1/TRBV3-2
CDR3: CASSQGVFDYGYTF
DNA: TGTGCCAGCAGCCAAGGAGTTTTTGACTATGGCTACACCTTC

size: -
D: TRBD1
J: TRBJ1-2
V: TRBV15
CDR3: CATSRGVETGLGGYTF
DNA: TGTGCCACCAGCAGAGGAGTGGAGACAGGGTTAGGTGGCTACACCTTC

size: -
D: -
J: TRBJ1-1
V: TRBV18
CDR3: CASSPPSARQRNEAFF
DNA: TGTGCCAGCTCACCACCGAGCGCTCGACAGAGGAATGAAGCTTTCTTT

size: -
D: TRBD1
J: TRBJ1-1
V: TRBV7-8
CDR3: CASSLMGQLNTEAFF
DNA: TGTGCCAGCAGTCTGATGGGACAGTTGAACACTGAAGCTTTCTTT

size: -
D: TRBD1
J: TRBJ2-1
V: TRBV5-1
CDR3: CASSLGLLDRGSYNEQFF
DNA: TGCGCCAGCAGCTTGGGGTTATTGGACAGGGGCTCCTACAATGAGCAGTTCTTC

size: -
D: TRBD1
J: TRBJ1-1
V: TRBV4-2
CDR3: CASSLPIGGGTEAFF
DNA: TGTGCCAGCAGCCTTCCCATAGGGGGCGGGACTGAAGCTTTCTTT

size: once
D: TRBD1
J: TRBJ1-1
V: TRBV19
CDR3: CASPPTGEMNTEAFF
DNA: TGTGCTAGCCCCCCGACAGGGGAAATGAACACTGAAGCTTTCTTT

size: -
D: TRBD2
J: TRBJ2-7
V: TRBV19
CDR3: CASSIMSGRGEQYF
DNA: TGTGCCAGTAGTATAATGAGCGGGAGGGGCGAGCAGTACTTC

size: -
D: TRBD2
J: TRBJ2-1
V: TRBV10-3
CDR3: CAITAGLQYNEQFF
DNA: TGTGCCATCACCGCGGGACTACAATACAATGAGCAGTTCTTC